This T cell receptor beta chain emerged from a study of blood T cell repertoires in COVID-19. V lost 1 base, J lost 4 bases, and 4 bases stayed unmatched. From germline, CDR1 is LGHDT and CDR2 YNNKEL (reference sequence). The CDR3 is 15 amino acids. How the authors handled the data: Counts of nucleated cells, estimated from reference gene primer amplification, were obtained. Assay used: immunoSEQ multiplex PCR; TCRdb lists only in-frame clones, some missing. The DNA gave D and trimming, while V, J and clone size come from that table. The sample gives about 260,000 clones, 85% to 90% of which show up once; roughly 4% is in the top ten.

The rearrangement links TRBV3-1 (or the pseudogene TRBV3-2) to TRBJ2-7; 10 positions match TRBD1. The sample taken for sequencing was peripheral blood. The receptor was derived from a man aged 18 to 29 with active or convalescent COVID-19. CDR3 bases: TGTGCCAGCAGCCAAGGACCGGGACAGGGGTACGAGCAGTACTTC. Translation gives CASSQGPGQGYEQYF.